This TCR beta chain was recorded in a study of cytomegalovirus exposure and HLA in healthy donors. The CDR3 extends over 14 amino acids. Germline CDR1 is LNHDA and CDR2 is SQIVND (reference sequence). V was clipped by 5 bases and J by 4 bases; unmatched bases: 5. The study ran its PCR with 60 Vbeta and 13 Jbeta primers. Here immunoSEQ multiplex PCR was the method, and the copy in TCRdb shows in-frame clones only, minus some. The sample contains 200,000 to 250,000 clones, around four fifths of which appear only once. This receptor was taken from a woman between 50 and 59 years old in good health and CMV-seropositive. The sample was PBMCs. The chain combines TRBV19 with TRBJ2-3; 8 positions agree with TRBD1. DNA for the CDR3: TGTGCCAGTAGTTTGGACAGGGATTCAGATACGCAGTATTTT. Translating it yields CASSLDRDSDTQYF.